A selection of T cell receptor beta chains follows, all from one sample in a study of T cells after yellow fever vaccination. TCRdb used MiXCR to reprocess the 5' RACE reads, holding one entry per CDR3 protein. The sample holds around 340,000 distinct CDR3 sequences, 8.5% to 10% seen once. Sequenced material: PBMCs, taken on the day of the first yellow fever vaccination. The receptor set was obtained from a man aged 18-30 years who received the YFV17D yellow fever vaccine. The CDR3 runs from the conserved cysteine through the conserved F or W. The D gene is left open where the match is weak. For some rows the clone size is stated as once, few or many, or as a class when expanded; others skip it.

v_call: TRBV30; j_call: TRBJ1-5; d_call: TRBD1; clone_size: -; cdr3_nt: TGTGCCTGGCGGGGACAGGGAAATCAGCCCCAGCATTTT; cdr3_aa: CAWRGQGNQPQHF
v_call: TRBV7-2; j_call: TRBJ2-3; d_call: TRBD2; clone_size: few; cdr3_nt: TGTGCCAGCAGCTTCACGGGGGGGCCAACAGATACGCAGTATTTT; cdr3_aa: CASSFTGGPTDTQYF
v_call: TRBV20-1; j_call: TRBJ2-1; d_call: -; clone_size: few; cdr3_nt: TGCAGTGCTAGAGACGGGGACTCCTACAATGAGCAGTTCTTC; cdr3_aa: CSARDGDSYNEQFF
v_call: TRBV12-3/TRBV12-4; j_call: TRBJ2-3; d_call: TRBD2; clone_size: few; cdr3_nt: TGTGCCAGCAGTTTAGGGGGACTAGCGGGGTGGGGCGGTACGCAGTATTTT; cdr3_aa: CASSLGGLAGWGGTQYF
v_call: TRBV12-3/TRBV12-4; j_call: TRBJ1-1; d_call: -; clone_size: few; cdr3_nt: TGTGCCAGCAGTTTAGAGGGTTTGGGCACTGAAGCTTTCTTT; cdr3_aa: CASSLEGLGTEAFF
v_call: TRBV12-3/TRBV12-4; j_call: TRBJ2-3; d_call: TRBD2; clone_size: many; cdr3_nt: TGTGCCAGCAGCTACTGGGGGAGCGGGGGTATGGATACGCAGTATTTT; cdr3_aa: CASSYWGSGGMDTQYF
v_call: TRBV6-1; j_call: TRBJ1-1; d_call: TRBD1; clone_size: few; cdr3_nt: TGTGCCAGCAGACCCCAACCGGGACAGGTAAACACTGAAGCTTTCTTT; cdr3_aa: CASRPQPGQVNTEAFF
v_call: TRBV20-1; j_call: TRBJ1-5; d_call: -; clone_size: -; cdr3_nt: TGCAGTGCTGGGGGCAGAAGGAACAATCAGCCCCAGCATTTT; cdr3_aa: CSAGGRRNNQPQHF
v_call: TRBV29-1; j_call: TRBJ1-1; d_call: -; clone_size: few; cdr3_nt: TGCAGCACCAAAGGGGGGCGAAGTGATGAAGCTTTCTTT; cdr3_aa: CSTKGGRSDEAFF
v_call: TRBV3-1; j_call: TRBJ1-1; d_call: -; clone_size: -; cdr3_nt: TGTGCCAGCAGCCAAGGGGAAGGGAAAGCTTTCTTT; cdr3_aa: CASSQGEGKAFF
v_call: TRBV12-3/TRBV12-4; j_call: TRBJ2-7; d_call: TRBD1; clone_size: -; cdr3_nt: TGTGCCAGCAGTTCTACCCCAGGGGGCCCCCACGAGCAGTACTTC; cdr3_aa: CASSSTPGGPHEQYF
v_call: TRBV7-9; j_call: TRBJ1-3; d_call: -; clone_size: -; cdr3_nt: TGTGCCAGCAGCTCTCAGGCGCTCGTTGGAAACACCATATATTTT; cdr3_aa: CASSSQALVGNTIYF
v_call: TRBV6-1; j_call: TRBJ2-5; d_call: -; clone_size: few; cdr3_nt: TGTGCCAGCAGTAATCAGGGTCGCGAGACCCAGTACTTC; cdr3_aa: CASSNQGRETQYF
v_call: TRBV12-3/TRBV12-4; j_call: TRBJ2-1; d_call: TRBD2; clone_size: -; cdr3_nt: TGTGCCAGCGGTCGGGGGGTCTCCTACAATGAGCAGTTCTTC; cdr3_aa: CASGRGVSYNEQFF
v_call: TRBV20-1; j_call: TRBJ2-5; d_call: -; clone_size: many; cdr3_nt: TGCAGTGCTCCCCTGGCGGGGCCCCGGGCCCAGTACTTC; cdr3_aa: CSAPLAGPRAQYF
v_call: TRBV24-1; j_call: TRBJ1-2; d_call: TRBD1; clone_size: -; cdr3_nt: TGTGCCACCAGTGGCACGGGACAGTTCAACTATGGCTACACCTTC; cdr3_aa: CATSGTGQFNYGYTF
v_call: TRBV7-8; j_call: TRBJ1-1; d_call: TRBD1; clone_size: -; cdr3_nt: TGTGCCAGCAGCCCTAGCGGGACAGCCTCTGAAGCTTTCTTT; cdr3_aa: CASSPSGTASEAFF
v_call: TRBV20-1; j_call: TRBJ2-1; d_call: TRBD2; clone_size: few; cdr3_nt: TGCAGTGCTGGGGGGACGGCGGGGGTATACAATGAGCAGTTCTTC; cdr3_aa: CSAGGTAGVYNEQFF
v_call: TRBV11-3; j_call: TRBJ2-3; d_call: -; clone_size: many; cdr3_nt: TGTGCCAGCAGCCGGGGATGGGAAGTGGGAGATACGCAGTATTTT; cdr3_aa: CASSRGWEVGDTQYF